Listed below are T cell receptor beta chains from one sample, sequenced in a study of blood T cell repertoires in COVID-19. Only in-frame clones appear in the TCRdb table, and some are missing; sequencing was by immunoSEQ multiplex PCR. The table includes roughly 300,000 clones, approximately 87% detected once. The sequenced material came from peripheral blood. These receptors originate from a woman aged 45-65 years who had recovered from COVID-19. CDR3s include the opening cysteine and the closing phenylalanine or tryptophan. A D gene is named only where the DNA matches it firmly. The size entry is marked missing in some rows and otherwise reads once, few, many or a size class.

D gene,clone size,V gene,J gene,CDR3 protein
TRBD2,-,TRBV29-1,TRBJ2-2,CSGGTSGSLDTGELFF
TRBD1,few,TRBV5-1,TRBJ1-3,CASSLGQDGNTIYF
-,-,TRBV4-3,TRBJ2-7,CASSPSTSYEQYF
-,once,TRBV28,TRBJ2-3,CASTQPGLTDTQYF
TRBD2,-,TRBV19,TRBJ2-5,CASRARGGEFSETQYF
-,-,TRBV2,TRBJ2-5,CASSKGYQETQYF
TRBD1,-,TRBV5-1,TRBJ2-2,CASSPGQVRTGELFF
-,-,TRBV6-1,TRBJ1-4,CASSEQGSEKLFF
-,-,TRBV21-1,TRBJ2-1,CASSGDSKQFF
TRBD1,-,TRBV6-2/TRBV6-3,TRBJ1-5,CASSYTRGPQPQHF
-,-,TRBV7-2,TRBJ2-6,CASSLQGPGANVLTF
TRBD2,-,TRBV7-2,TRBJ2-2,CASSPGLGNTGELFF
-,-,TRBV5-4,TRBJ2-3,CASSPLPLGATGNTDTQYF
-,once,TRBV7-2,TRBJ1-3,CASILQEPNSGNTIYF
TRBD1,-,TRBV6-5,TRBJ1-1,CAARQGVGTEAFF
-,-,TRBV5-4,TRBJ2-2,CASSLPSDGGTGELFF
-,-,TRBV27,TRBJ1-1,CASSVWGDTEAFF
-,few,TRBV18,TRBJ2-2,CASSPLSYTGELFF
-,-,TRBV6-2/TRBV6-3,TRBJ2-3,CASSYRTSYTDTQYF
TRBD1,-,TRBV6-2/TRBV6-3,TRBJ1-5,CASSLTGTGGWQPQHF
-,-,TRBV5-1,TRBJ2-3,CASRAGTDTQYF
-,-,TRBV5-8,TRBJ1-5,CASSNPGGNQPQHF
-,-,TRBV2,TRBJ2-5,CASSVSVQETQYF
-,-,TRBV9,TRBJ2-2,CASSVPRGTGELFF
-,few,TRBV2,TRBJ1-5,CASSETQLGGGQLNQPQHF
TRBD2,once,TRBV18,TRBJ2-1,CASSPGASGGTPSFF
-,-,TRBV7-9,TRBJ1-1,CASSLGQPEAFF
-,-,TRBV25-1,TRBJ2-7,CASSEAREYEQYF
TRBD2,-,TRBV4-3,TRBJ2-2,CASSQEALAGGNTGELFF
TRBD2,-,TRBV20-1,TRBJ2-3,CSASLIGRDTDTQYF
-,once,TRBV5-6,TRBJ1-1,CASSPPWARDTEAFF
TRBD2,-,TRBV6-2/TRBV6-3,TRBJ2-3,CASSYVPRGGGDTQYF
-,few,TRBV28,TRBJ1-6,CASSPRDGSGTPLHF
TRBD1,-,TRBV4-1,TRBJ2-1,CASSKQGAAYNEQFF
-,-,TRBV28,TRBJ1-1,CASSPSLWGGRNTEAFF
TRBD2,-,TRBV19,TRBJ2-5,CASKVTSAQETQYF
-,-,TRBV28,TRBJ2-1,CASRDGERTAQSSYNEQFF
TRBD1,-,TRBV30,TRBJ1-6,CACFTGGNSPLHF
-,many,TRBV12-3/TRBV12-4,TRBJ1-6,CASSGQSNSPLHF
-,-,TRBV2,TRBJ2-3,CASSLGVKVDTQYF
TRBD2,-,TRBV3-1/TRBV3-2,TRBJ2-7,CASTLAGTNYEQYF
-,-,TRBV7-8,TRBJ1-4,CASSPSPRLFGEKLFF
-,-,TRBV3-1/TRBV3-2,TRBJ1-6,CASSQAGGANSPLHF
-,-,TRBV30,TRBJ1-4,CACRQQTGTKLFF
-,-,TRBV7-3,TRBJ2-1,CASSVPNNEQFF
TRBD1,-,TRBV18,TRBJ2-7,CASSRTGGAQSSYEQYF
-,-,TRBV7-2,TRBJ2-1,CASRLEGLASSYNEQFF
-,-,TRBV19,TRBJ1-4,CASSIPEVPGEKLFF
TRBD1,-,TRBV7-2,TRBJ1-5,CASSQGTGGRQPQHF
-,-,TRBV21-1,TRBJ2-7,CASRPGTFSYEQYF
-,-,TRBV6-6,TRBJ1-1,CASNGGSTEAFF
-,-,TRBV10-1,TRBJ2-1,CASSRAGGSYNEQFF
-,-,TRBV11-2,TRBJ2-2,CASSLAGDTGELFF
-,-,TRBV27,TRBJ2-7,CASSLSGWPGRAVSSYEQYF
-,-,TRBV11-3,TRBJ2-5,CASSLGAGATETQYF
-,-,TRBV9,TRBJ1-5,CASSEGTTSNQPQHF
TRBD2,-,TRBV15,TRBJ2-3,CATSTFSGRGGYDTQYF
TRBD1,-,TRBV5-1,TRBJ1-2,CASSLDGQVYGYTF
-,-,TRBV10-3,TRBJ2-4,CAISESGQRKNIQYF
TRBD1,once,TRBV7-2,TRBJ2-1,CASSDDRGNLNEQFF